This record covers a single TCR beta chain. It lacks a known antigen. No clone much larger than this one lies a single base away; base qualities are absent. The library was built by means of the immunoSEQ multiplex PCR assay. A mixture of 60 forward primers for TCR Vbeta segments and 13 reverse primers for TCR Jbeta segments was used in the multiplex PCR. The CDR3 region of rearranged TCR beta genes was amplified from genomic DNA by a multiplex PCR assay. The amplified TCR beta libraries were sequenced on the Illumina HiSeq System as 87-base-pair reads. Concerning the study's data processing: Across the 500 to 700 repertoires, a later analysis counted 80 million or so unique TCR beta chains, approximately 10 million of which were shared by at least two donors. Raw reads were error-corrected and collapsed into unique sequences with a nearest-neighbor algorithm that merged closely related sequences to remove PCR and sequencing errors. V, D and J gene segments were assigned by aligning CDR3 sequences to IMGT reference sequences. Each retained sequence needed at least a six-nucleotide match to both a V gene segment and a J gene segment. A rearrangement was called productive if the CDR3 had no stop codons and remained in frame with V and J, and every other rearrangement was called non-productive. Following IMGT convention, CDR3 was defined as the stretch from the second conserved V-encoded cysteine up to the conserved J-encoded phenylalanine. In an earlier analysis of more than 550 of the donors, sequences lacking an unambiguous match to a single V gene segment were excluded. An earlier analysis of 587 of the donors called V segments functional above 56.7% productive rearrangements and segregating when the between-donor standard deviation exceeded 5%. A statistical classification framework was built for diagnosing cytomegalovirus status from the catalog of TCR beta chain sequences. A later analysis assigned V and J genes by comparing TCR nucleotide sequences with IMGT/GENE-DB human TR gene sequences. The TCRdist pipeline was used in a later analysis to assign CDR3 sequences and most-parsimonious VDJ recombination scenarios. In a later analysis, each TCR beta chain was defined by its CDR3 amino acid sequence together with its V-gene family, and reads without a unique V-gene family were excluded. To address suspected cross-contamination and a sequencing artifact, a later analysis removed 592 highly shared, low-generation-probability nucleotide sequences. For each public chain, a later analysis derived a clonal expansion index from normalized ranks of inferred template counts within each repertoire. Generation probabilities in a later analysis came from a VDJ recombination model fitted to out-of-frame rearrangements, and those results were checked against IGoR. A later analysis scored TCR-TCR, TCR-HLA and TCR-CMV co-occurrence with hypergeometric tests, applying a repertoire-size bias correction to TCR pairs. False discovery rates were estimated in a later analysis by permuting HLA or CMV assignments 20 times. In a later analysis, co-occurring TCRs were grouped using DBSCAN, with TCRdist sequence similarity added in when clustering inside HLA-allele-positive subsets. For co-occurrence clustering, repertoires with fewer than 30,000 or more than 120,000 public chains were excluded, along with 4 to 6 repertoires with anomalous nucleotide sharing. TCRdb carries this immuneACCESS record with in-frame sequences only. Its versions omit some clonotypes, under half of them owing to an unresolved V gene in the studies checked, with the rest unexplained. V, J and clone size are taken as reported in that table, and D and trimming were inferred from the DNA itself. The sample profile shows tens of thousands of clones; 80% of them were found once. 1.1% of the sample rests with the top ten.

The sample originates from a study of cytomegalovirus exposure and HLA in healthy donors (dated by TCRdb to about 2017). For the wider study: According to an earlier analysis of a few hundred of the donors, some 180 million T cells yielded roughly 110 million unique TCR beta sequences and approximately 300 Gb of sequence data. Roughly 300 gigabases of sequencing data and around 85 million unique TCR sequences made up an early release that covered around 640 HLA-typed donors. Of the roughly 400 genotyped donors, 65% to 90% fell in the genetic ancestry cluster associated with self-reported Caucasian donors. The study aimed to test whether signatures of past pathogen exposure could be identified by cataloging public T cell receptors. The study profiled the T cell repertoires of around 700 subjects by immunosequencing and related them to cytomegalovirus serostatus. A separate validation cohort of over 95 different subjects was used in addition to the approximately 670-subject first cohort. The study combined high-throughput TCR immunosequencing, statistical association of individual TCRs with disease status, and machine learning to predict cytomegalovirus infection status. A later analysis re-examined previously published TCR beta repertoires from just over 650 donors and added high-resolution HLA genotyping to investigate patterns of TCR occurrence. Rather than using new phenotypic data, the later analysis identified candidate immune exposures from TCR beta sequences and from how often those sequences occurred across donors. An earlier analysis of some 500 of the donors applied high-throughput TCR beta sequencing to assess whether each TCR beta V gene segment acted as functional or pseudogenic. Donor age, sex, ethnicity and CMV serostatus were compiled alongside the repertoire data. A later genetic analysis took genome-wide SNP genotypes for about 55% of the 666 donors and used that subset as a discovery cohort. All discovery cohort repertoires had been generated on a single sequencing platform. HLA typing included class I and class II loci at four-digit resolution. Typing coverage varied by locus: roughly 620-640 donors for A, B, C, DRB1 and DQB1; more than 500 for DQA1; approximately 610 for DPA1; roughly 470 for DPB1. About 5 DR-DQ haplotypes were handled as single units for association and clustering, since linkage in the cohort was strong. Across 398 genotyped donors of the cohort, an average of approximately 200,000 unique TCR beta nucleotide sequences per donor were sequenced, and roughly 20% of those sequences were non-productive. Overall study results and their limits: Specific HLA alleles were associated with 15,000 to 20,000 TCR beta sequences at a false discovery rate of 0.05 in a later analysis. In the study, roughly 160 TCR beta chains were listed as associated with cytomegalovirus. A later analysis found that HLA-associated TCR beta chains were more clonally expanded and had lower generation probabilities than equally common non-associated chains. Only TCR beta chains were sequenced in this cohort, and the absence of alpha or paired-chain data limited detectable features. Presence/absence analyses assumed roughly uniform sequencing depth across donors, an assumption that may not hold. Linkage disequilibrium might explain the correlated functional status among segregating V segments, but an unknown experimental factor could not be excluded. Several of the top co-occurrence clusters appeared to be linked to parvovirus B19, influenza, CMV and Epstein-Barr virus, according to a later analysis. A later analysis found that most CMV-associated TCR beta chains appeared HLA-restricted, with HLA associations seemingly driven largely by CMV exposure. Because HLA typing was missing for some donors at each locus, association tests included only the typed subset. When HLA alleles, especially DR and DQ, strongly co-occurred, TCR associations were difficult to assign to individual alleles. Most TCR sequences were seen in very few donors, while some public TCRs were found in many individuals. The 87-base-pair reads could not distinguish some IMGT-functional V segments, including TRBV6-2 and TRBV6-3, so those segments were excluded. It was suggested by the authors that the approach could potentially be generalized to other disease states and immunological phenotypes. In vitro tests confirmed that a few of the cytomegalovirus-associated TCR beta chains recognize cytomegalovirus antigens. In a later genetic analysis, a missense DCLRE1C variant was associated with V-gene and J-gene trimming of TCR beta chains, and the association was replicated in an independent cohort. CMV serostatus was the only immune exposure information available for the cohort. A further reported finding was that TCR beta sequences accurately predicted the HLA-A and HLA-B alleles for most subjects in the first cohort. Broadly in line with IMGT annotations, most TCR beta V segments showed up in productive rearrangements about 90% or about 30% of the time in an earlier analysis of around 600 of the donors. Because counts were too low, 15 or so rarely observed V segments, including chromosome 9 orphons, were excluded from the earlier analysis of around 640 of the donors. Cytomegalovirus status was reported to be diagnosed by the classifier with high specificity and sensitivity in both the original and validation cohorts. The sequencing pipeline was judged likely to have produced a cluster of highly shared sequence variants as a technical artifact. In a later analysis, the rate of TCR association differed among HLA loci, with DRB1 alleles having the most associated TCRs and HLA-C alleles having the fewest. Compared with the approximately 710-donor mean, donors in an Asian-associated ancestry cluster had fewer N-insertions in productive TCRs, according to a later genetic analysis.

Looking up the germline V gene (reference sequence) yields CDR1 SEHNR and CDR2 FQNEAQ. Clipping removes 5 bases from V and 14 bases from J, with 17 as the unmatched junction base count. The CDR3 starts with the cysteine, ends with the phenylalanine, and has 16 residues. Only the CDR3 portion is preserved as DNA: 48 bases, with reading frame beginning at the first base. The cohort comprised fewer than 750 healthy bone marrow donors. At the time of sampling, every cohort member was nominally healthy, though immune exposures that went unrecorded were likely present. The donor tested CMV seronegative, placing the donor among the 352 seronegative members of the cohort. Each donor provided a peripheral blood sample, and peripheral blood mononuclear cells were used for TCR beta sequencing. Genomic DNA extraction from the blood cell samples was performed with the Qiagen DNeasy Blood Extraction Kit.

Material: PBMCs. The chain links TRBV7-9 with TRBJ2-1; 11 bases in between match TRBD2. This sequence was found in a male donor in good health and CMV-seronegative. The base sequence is TGTGCCAGCAGCCCTCCTATAGCGGGAGGGCCTTGTCGGGAGTTCTTC. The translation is CASSPPIAGGPCREFF. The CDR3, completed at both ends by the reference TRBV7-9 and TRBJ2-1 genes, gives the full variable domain DTGVSQNPRHKITKRGQNVTFRCDPISEHNRLYWYRQTLGQGPEFLTYFQNEAQLEKSRLLSDRFSAERPKGSFSTLEIQRTEQGDSAMYLCASSPPIAGGPCREFFGPGTRLTVL.